This entry is about one T cell receptor (beta chain). Repertoires were generated with immunoSEQ multiplex PCR, while TCRdb's copy carries only in-frame clones and drops some. The table has 55,000 to 65,000 clones, roughly nine tenths seen once. This entry belongs to a study of OX40 agonist ivuxolimab in advanced cancers. The CDR3 loop spans 16 amino acids. CDR1 is LNHDA, CDR2 SQIVND, per germline (reference sequence). Trimming left V 3 bases short and J 6 bases short, with 18 bases between. Enrollment shut out patients with autoimmune disease history or systemic immunosuppression. The sample consisted of CD4+ or CD8+ T cells sorted from blood, taken in a trial of the OX40 agonist ivuxolimab. The TCR comes from an adult with an advanced solid tumor such as melanoma, head and neck, liver or kidney cancer. The J gene is TRBJ2-1, the V gene TRBV19, with D possibly being TRBD2 (5 bases). Here the CDR3 reads CASSILGLAGINEQFF. CDR3 nucleotides: TGTGCCAGTAGTATTCTCGGGCTAGCAGGAATCAATGAGCAGTTCTTC.